Included here is one TCR beta chain sequence, with context. Its cognate antigen is unknown. The sample comes from a study of shared clonotypes between healthy human individuals. Overall study results and limits: Among donors, clonotype sharing was expected to be affected by sequencing depth. Researchers sampled blood only, noting tissue repertoires likely differ.

CDR3 length: 12 residues. CDR1 is SGHNT and CDR2 is YYREEE in the germline V gene (reference sequence). V was shortened by 4 bases and J by 2 bases, with 5 bases between the two germline ends. Libraries were prepared by immunoSEQ multiplex PCR; TCRdb keeps only in-frame clonotypes and omits some of them. The data hold about 1 million clones, with 75% to 85% observed a single time. This TCR was recovered from a young man in good health. Some clones in this sample may be carry-over from other donors' samples. This sequence joins TRBV5-4 and TRBJ2-3; unclear D gene. Sequenced sample: memory CD4+ T cells from PBMCs. The subset: CD45RA-negative fraction. CDR3 in DNA: TGTGCCAGCAGCAAATACACAGATACGCAGTATTTT. Protein product: CASSKYTDTQYF.